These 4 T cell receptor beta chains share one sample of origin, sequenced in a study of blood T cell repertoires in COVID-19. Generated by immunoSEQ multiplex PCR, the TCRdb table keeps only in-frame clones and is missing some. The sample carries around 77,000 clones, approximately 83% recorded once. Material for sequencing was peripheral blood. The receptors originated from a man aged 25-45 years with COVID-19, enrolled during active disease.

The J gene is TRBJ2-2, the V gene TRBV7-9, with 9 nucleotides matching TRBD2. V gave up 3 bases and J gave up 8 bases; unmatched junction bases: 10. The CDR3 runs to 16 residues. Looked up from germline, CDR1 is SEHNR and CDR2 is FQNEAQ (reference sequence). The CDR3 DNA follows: TGTGCCAGCAGCTTTAGCGGGAGTTTGTCGCTGGGGGAGCTGTTTTTT. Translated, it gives CASSFSGSLSLGELFF.

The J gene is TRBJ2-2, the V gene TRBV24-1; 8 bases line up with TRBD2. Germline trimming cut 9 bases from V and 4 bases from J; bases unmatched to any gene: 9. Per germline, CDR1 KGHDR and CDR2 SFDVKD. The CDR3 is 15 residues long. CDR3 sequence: CATQSGGPGTGELFF. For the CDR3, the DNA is TGTGCCACCCAATCGGGAGGGCCGGGCACCGGGGAGCTGTTTTTT.

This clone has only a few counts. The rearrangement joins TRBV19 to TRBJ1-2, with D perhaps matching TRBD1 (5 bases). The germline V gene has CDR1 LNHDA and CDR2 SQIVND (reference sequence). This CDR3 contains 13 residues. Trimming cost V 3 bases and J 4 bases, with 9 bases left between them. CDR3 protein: CASSMGQSYGYTF. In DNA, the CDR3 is TGTGCCAGTAGTATGGGGCAAAGCTATGGCTACACCTTC.

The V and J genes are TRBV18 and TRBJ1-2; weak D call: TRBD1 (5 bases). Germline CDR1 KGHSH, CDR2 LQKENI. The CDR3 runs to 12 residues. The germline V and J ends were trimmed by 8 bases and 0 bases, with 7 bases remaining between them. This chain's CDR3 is CASAGANYGYTF. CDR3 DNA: TGTGCCAGCGCGGGGGCTAACTATGGCTACACCTTC.